The rows below give T cell receptor beta chains drawn from one sample of a study of Ad26.COV2.S vaccination and SARS-CoV-2 variants. TCRdb keeps only in-frame clones here, not all; method: immunoSEQ multiplex PCR. The sample holds about 350,000 clones; under 95% are singletons and the top ten take 3.9%. This sample comprised peripheral blood, obtained after recovery from COVID-19. These receptors were taken from a human donor who had recovered from COVID-19. Both conserved end residues are part of each CDR3. The D gene is left open where the match is weak. A row's size may be missing; if present it is once, few, many or a size class.

DNA: TGTGCCAGCAGTGAGACGGGGAAAAATCAGCCCCAGCATTTT; CDR3: CASSETGKNQPQHF; V: TRBV2; D: NA; size: once; J: TRBJ1-5
DNA: TGTGCCAGCAGCTTGTTCGCCGGTGTTTCGGGGGGGCAATACGAGCAGTACTTC; CDR3: CASSLFAGVSGGQYEQYF; V: TRBV7-2; D: TRBD2; size: NA; J: TRBJ2-7
DNA: TGTGCCAGCAGCGTAGGGAGGACTAGCTCCTACGAGCAGTACTTC; CDR3: CASSVGRTSSYEQYF; V: TRBV9; D: TRBD2; size: NA; J: TRBJ2-7
DNA: TGCGCCAGCAGCTTGGGAGGGTCCTACAATGAGCAGTTCTTC; CDR3: CASSLGGSYNEQFF; V: TRBV5-1; D: NA; size: NA; J: TRBJ2-1
DNA: TGTGCCAGCAGCCTACCAGATACGCAGTATTTT; CDR3: CASSLPDTQYF; V: TRBV9; D: NA; size: NA; J: TRBJ2-3
DNA: TGTGCCAGCAGCTCCAGACACGAAACCGGGGAGCTGTTTTTT; CDR3: CASSSRHETGELFF; V: TRBV11-3; D: NA; size: once; J: TRBJ2-2
DNA: TGCGCCAGCAGCCAAACTATGGTTTTGCAGGAAATAAACTCTGGAAACACCATATATTTT; CDR3: CASSQTMVLQEINSGNTIYF; V: TRBV4-1; D: NA; size: NA; J: TRBJ1-3
DNA: TGTGCCAGTGGACAGGACACTGAAGCTTTCTTT; CDR3: CASGQDTEAFF; V: TRBV19; D: TRBD1; size: NA; J: TRBJ1-1
DNA: TGTGCCAGCAGTTCCCCGGGCCTGGGCACTGAAGCTTTCTTT; CDR3: CASSSPGLGTEAFF; V: TRBV6-2/TRBV6-3; D: NA; size: few; J: TRBJ1-1
DNA: TGTGCCAGCAGCGCCAAGGACTCTGGGGCCAACGTCCTGACTTTC; CDR3: CASSAKDSGANVLTF; V: TRBV9; D: NA; size: NA; J: TRBJ2-6
DNA: TGCAGCGTTTCCTTTTATGGAAACACCATATATTTT; CDR3: CSVSFYGNTIYF; V: TRBV29-1; D: NA; size: few; J: TRBJ1-3
DNA: TGTGCCAGCAGTGAAACGACGTACTACGAGCAGTACTTC; CDR3: CASSETTYYEQYF; V: TRBV2; D: NA; size: NA; J: TRBJ2-7
DNA: TGTGCCAGCAGCCAAGTTTTTAGGACTAGGGGAGGGGAGACCCAGTACTTC; CDR3: CASSQVFRTRGGETQYF; V: TRBV3-1/TRBV3-2; D: TRBD2; size: NA; J: TRBJ2-5
DNA: TGTGCCAGCAGCCTAGGACGGGGTGCCGGGGAGCTGTTTTTT; CDR3: CASSLGRGAGELFF; V: TRBV7-3; D: NA; size: few; J: TRBJ2-2
DNA: TGTGCCACCAGCGATCGGACCGTCCGCCAGGGCTACACCTTC; CDR3: CATSDRTVRQGYTF; V: TRBV24-1; D: NA; size: NA; J: TRBJ1-2
DNA: TGTGCCAGCAGCGTAGATCCCAACGAGCAGTTCTTC; CDR3: CASSVDPNEQFF; V: TRBV9; D: NA; size: NA; J: TRBJ2-1
DNA: TGTGCCAGCAGCTTAAACAGGGGAGGCGGCTACACCTTC; CDR3: CASSLNRGGGYTF; V: TRBV7-9; D: TRBD1; size: NA; J: TRBJ1-2
DNA: TGTGCCAGCAGCTCGACTAGCGGGGGGAAGACCCAGTACTTC; CDR3: CASSSTSGGKTQYF; V: TRBV7-2; D: TRBD2; size: NA; J: TRBJ2-5
DNA: TGTGCCAGCAGCTCCAGGGTAGATGGCTACACCTTC; CDR3: CASSSRVDGYTF; V: TRBV7-2; D: NA; size: NA; J: TRBJ1-2
DNA: TGTGCCAGCACCCCATTAATTCCCGACTATGGCTACACCTTC; CDR3: CASTPLIPDYGYTF; V: TRBV7-8; D: NA; size: NA; J: TRBJ1-2
DNA: TGTGCCAGCAGCTCGACCAGGGGCATGAACACTGAAGCTTTCTTT; CDR3: CASSSTRGMNTEAFF; V: TRBV7-9; D: NA; size: NA; J: TRBJ1-1
DNA: TGTGCCAGCAGCTTAACGGACAGGACTTACGAGCAGTACTTC; CDR3: CASSLTDRTYEQYF; V: TRBV11-1; D: TRBD1; size: NA; J: TRBJ2-7
DNA: TGTGCCAGCAGCCCCGGGACCCCTCGGGATGAGCAGTTCTTC; CDR3: CASSPGTPRDEQFF; V: TRBV9; D: NA; size: NA; J: TRBJ2-1
DNA: TGTGCCAGCAGCCAACGGACTAGCGGGGGTTTCTCCTACGAGCAGTACTTC; CDR3: CASSQRTSGGFSYEQYF; V: TRBV3-1/TRBV3-2; D: TRBD2; size: NA; J: TRBJ2-7
DNA: TGTGCCAGCAGCTTGACCGGCCCGAGGGCTGGAAACACCATATATTTT; CDR3: CASSLTGPRAGNTIYF; V: TRBV5-5; D: NA; size: NA; J: TRBJ1-3
DNA: TGTGCCAGCAGTGACACCGGGACAGGGAACTATGGCTACACCTTC; CDR3: CASSDTGTGNYGYTF; V: TRBV6-4; D: TRBD1; size: NA; J: TRBJ1-2
DNA: TGCGCCAGCAGCCTTTTGCCAGGGGTCTCCTACGAGCAGTACTTC; CDR3: CASSLLPGVSYEQYF; V: TRBV5-1; D: NA; size: NA; J: TRBJ2-7
DNA: TGTGCCAGCAGTTACTTGGGACAGGTCGCCTACGAGCAGTACTTC; CDR3: CASSYLGQVAYEQYF; V: TRBV6-5; D: TRBD1; size: NA; J: TRBJ2-7
DNA: TGTGCCAGTAGTAACGATCTCAGGGGAAAAGGCAATCAGCCCCAGCATTTT; CDR3: CASSNDLRGKGNQPQHF; V: TRBV19; D: NA; size: NA; J: TRBJ1-5
DNA: TGTGCCAGCAGTTACTCGGCAGGGACGAACACTGAAGCTTTCTTT; CDR3: CASSYSAGTNTEAFF; V: TRBV6-6; D: NA; size: NA; J: TRBJ1-1
DNA: TGTGCCACCAGTGATCACATCTCTTCTAGCACAGATACGCAGTATTTT; CDR3: CATSDHISSSTDTQYF; V: TRBV24-1; D: NA; size: NA; J: TRBJ2-3
DNA: TGTGCCAGCAGCCCATGGACAGGGACCACTGAAGCTTTCTTT; CDR3: CASSPWTGTTEAFF; V: TRBV28; D: TRBD1; size: NA; J: TRBJ1-1
DNA: TGTGCCAGCAGCTTAGGGCAGGGGAGCTCCTACGAGCAGTACTTC; CDR3: CASSLGQGSSYEQYF; V: TRBV5-4; D: NA; size: NA; J: TRBJ2-7
DNA: TGTGCCAGCAGCGGACGTCCGGGACGGGCTAACTATGGCTACACCTTC; CDR3: CASSGRPGRANYGYTF; V: TRBV5-4; D: NA; size: NA; J: TRBJ1-2
DNA: TGTGCTAGTGGTTTGGCCCTCGTCCCGGGACTAGCGGGGGGCAGGCCGGTGGGCACCGGGGAGCTGTTTTTT; CDR3: CASGLALVPGLAGGRPVGTGELFF; V: TRBV12-5; D: TRBD2; size: few; J: TRBJ2-2
DNA: TGTGCCAGCTCGCCGGACGACAGGGGAGGACAGCCCCAGCATTTT; CDR3: CASSPDDRGGQPQHF; V: TRBV18; D: TRBD1; size: NA; J: TRBJ1-5
DNA: TGCGCCAGCAGGGCCCCAGGGGGCGTGAATAACTATGGCTACACCTTC; CDR3: CASRAPGGVNNYGYTF; V: TRBV5-1; D: TRBD1; size: NA; J: TRBJ1-2
DNA: TGTGCCAGCAGTTCAACAGGGAATCAGCCCCAGCATTTT; CDR3: CASSSTGNQPQHF; V: TRBV6-2/TRBV6-3; D: NA; size: NA; J: TRBJ1-5